These T cell receptor beta chains were read from a single sample in a study of blood T cell repertoires in COVID-19. Clones were sequenced by immunoSEQ multiplex PCR, and TCRdb holds only the in-frame ones, with some missing. The sample gives about 170,000 clones, roughly 90% of which show up once; around 24% is in the top ten. The sequencing sample was made of peripheral blood. These receptors originate from a man aged 60-69 years with acute or convalescent COVID-19. Each CDR3 is given with its conserved first and last residue.

j_gene,v_gene,CDR3aa
TRBJ2-5,TRBV19,CASSIGTGGLETQYF
TRBJ2-7,TRBV11-3,CASGGISYEQYF
TRBJ1-5,TRBV14,CASSQGGNNQPQHF
TRBJ1-1,TRBV10-2,CASSESRQGTEAFF
TRBJ2-7,TRBV6-2/TRBV6-3,CASSYSGTSSRINEQYF
TRBJ1-6,TRBV2,CASSEARTDILHF
TRBJ2-1,TRBV24-1,CATSDLMSEQFF
TRBJ1-5,TRBV19,CASSATDNQPQHF
TRBJ2-2,TRBV2,CASHPGTSSTGELFF
TRBJ1-2,TRBV6-5,CASTPSPGGSYGYTF
TRBJ1-3,TRBV30,CAWSVPGGLGGNTIYF
TRBJ1-6,TRBV6-5,CASSYPQGSLHF
TRBJ2-7,TRBV14,CASSRQGASYEQYF
TRBJ1-4,TRBV30,CAWRRQDSPLPEIEKLFF
TRBJ1-4,TRBV29-1,CSVEDSGTGGLEKLFF
TRBJ2-3,TRBV7-9,CASSSSGQVGDTQYF
TRBJ2-5,TRBV7-3,CASSLRTAKPQETQYF
TRBJ1-1,TRBV7-9,CASSGTRSEGEAFF
TRBJ2-5,TRBV24-1,CATSDRLGEWGQETQYF
TRBJ2-7,TRBV5-1,CASSVREADEQYF
TRBJ1-5,TRBV7-2,CASSYRDRGRNQPQHF
TRBJ1-3,TRBV6-2/TRBV6-3,CASSGSGGNTIYF
TRBJ1-2,TRBV19,CASSIAKGGYGYTF
TRBJ1-6,TRBV19,CASSMRENSPLHF
TRBJ1-1,TRBV19,CASTLQGHNANTEAFF
TRBJ2-1,TRBV24-1,CATSDLGGQGAYNEQFF
TRBJ1-6,TRBV19,CASSTNANSPLHF
TRBJ2-5,TRBV6-2/TRBV6-3,CASSFFYGTSLEETQYF
TRBJ1-1,TRBV19,CASSIYPDRAEAFF